The clone carrying this T cell receptor (beta chain) was found once. Germline-derived CDR1 and CDR2 are SGDLS and YYNGEE. Between the trimmed V and J ends, which lost 4 bases and 1 base, there was a span of 15 bases. This CDR3 has 16 amino acids. Authors' data handling: Reference gene primers were amplified, and this amplification served to estimate nucleated cell counts. The protocol was immunoSEQ multiplex PCR, while the TCRdb copy is restricted to in-frame clones and leaves out a portion. V and J calls plus clone size are reproduced from that table; the DNA served to infer D and trimming. This table holds over 200,000 clones, about 90% found once. The data are from a study of blood T cell repertoires in COVID-19. The wider study: There were acute and convalescent COVID-19 samples, and they came from the United States, Italy and Spain.

The sample consisted of peripheral blood. The chain employs TRBV9 and TRBJ1-3; D is perhaps TRBD1 (5 bases). The TCR comes from a woman aged 55-69 years with acute or convalescent COVID-19. CDR3 in DNA: TGTGCCAGCAGCTCCCCTATCGGGGGATCTGGAAACACCATATATTTT. Its translation is CASSSPIGGSGNTIYF.